This is a list of T cell receptor beta chains from one sample in a study of CD8 T cells in Susac syndrome. From the immunoSEQ multiplex PCR reads, TCRdb called clonotypes with MiXCR, one entry per CDR3 protein. The data show 100,000 to 150,000 distinct CDR3 sequences, about 93% seen once. Material for sequencing was CD8+ T cells from PBMCs. All receptors derive from a human donor with Susac syndrome. Each CDR3 is given with its conserved first and last residue. A D gene is named only where the DNA matches it firmly.

v_call	j_call	d_call	cdr3_length	cdr3_aa
TRBV4-1	TRBJ2-7	TRBD1	16	CASSPSWTGGTGEQYF
TRBV29-1	TRBJ2-5	TRBD1	12	CSGRQGVETQYF
TRBV4-2	TRBJ1-2	NA	16	CASSQEGGTTYYGYTF
TRBV5-1	TRBJ2-1	NA	16	CASSLNREGTYNEQFF
TRBV2	TRBJ2-1	NA	11	CASTTGNEQFF
TRBV7-8	TRBJ1-5	NA	13	CASSLGVAQPQHF
TRBV6-4	TRBJ2-1	TRBD2	15	CASSDSTSGSNEQFF
TRBV5-1	TRBJ2-3	TRBD1	14	CASSRDRITDTQYF
TRBV28	TRBJ2-7	NA	14	CASSRQVFEAEQYF
TRBV6-5	TRBJ2-1	NA	14	CASSYGGTADEQFF
TRBV7-6	TRBJ1-6	TRBD1	14	CASSLENRGSPLHF
TRBV27	TRBJ1-5	NA	13	CASSLLASQPQHF
TRBV4-1	TRBJ1-5	NA	14	CASSQEFGNQPQHF
TRBV20-1	TRBJ2-7	NA	12	CSARDTAYEQYF
TRBV7-9	TRBJ2-5	NA	14	CASSPHSGQETQYF
TRBV9	TRBJ1-1	NA	12	CASAGDGAGAFF
TRBV2	TRBJ1-5	NA	13	CASRDLGGQPQHF
TRBV4-2	TRBJ1-1	NA	13	CASSAGPDTEAFF
TRBV5-1	TRBJ2-7	TRBD1	14	CASSLRDSSYEQYF
TRBV20-1	TRBJ2-1	TRBD2	17	CSANVLAGGFGYNEQFF
TRBV3-1	TRBJ2-1	TRBD2	20	CASSQGRLAGGRYRYNEQFF
TRBV29-1	TRBJ1-1	NA	15	CSVELSALGNTEAFF
TRBV5-1	TRBJ1-1	NA	15	CASTLGQTGNTEAFF
TRBV20-1	TRBJ2-7	TRBD1	14	CSARPGQGVYEQYF
TRBV25-1	TRBJ2-7	TRBD1	17	CASSESMAGGSGYEQYF
TRBV30	TRBJ1-2	NA	13	CAWAIYGTQGYTF
TRBV4-1	TRBJ1-2	NA	17	CASSQGSWGEWNYGYTF
TRBV4-2	TRBJ2-5	NA	16	CASSQTNTDPQETQYF
TRBV11-1	TRBJ2-1	NA	14	CASSPRTAYNEQFF
TRBV10-3	TRBJ1-2	NA	12	CAIRSGSYGYTF
TRBV30	TRBJ2-3	TRBD2	16	CAWSAHSGRAPDTQYF
TRBV6-4	TRBJ2-1	NA	13	CASSDSGSNEQFF
TRBV19	TRBJ1-2	NA	15	CASSIGSPTNYGYTF
TRBV5-4	TRBJ2-5	TRBD2	15	CASSQGLAGQETQYF
TRBV4-1	TRBJ2-3	NA	17	CASSLTLPVVISDTQYF
TRBV7-6	TRBJ2-7	TRBD2	16	CASSARSGGLSYEQYF
TRBV15	TRBJ1-3	NA	15	CATSRDRAPGNTIYF